Sequencing of this TCR beta chain was carried out in a study of T-cell reconstitution after alpha-beta-depleted transplantation in children. Study results and caveats: Several hundred graft clones that had expanded were reportedly the source of alpha-beta T cells about two months after transplant. The main origin of T-cell counts and diversity one year after transplant was newly produced T cells.

Trimming took 1 base from V and 2 from J, leaving 13 bases between them. This CDR3 is 16 amino acids long. A TCRbeta library incorporating unique molecular identifiers was prepared. TCRdb re-called the PCR reads with MiXCR, one entry per CDR3 protein. The sample holds about a million distinct CDR3 sequences, roughly 29% seen once. A remark on this clonotype: Its target is unknown.

This sequence joins TRBV12-3 or TRBV12-4 and TRBJ2-3; TRBD2 is a possible D gene (6 bases). The sequences come from PBMCs, mostly from graft donor cells, collected 360 days after TCRalphabeta/CD19-depleted stem cell transplant. The source is a boy in the first two years of life who had a stem cell transplant for SCID, so the T cells may come from the graft donor. In nucleotides, the CDR3 is TGTGCCAGCAGTTTAGAGGGCGGGGTTTACACAGATACGCAGTATTTT. Its translation is CASSLEGGVYTDTQYF.